The entry that follows covers one T cell receptor (beta chain) sequence. Specified time point: newly diagnosed GD, antithyroid drugs for less than 3 months. Extracted RNA from PBMCs served as the source of the TCR library. Unmatched junction bases numbered 8, after V lost 4 bases and J lost 0 bases. This CDR3 comprises 18 residues. Germline V gives CDR1 LNHDA, CDR2 SQIVND (reference sequence). This record belongs to a study of regulatory T cells in long-lasting Graves disease. The authors built TCR beta libraries using iRepertoire HTBI primers and Arm-PCR of CDR3 regions. TCRdb reanalysed the multiplex PCR reads using MiXCR and keeps one entry per CDR3 protein. The data hold 550,000 to 600,000 distinct CDR3 sequences, with 15% to 20% observed a single time. These records were also assigned to another study, of T cells in Graves' hyperthyroidism and ophthalmopathy.

The specimen comprised peripheral blood mononuclear cells (PBMCs), sampled at new diagnosis, from a patient treated with antithyroid drugs. V is TRBV19 and J is TRBJ2-1, with 11 bases that match TRBD2. The origin of this receptor is a man in his late teens or twenties with Graves disease. The CDR3 sequence is CASSTTRLAGPSYNEQFF. As DNA, the CDR3 is TGTGCCAGTAGTACGACCCGACTAGCGGGGCCCTCCTACAATGAGCAGTTCTTC.